The 21 T cell receptor beta chains presented below share a single source sample, sequenced in a study of CD8 T cells in Susac syndrome. Reverse transcription of about 0.45 to 1 ug RNA used random hexamers. Each CDR3 protein gets one entry after TCRdb re-called the immunoSEQ multiplex PCR reads with MiXCR. Of about 100,000 distinct CDR3 sequences in the sample, about 96% were seen once. The sequenced sample consisted of CD8+ T cells from PBMCs. These receptors all stem from a human donor with Susac syndrome.

V usage is TRBV10-3 and J usage is TRBJ1-5; D is ambiguous. Looked up from germline, CDR1 is ENHRY and CDR2 is SYGVKD. The CDR3 sequence is 12 residues long. V lost 10 bases and J lost 10, with 17 bases in between. DNA of the CDR3: TGTGCCACCCGGACGGGGAACCTCCCCCAGCATTTT. It codes for CATRTGNLPQHF.

This sequence joins TRBV24-1 and TRBJ2-1, with D perhaps matching TRBD1 or TRBD2 (7 bases each). CDR1 is KGHDR, CDR2 SFDVKD, per germline. V was clipped by 3 bases and J by 15 bases, with 20 bases between them. This CDR3 is 14 amino acids long. The CDR3 here is CATSDPVGGGHPFF. In DNA form, the CDR3 reads TGTGCCACCAGTGATCCCGTGGGAGGGGGCCACCCGTTCTTC.

The chain carries TRBV29-1 and TRBJ2-2; 13 nucleotides agree with TRBD2. The CDR3 length is 16 residues. CDR1 is SQVTM, CDR2 ANQGSEA, per germline. Trimming took 6 bases from V and 3 from J; bases not matched to a gene: 7. This chain's CDR3 is CSVRTSGSGHTGELFF. Here the CDR3 DNA reads TGCAGCGTCCGGACTAGCGGGAGTGGGCACACCGGGGAGCTGTTTTTT.

CDR3 in DNA: TGTGCCAGCAGCTCGACAGGGGGTGAGCAGTTCTTC. This encodes CASSSTGGEQFF. The chain is built from TRBV7-3 and TRBJ2-1; 9 bases match TRBD1. The CDR3 consists of 12 residues. Looked up from germline, CDR1 is SGHTA and CDR2 is FQGTGA. The V segment lost 4 bases and the J segment 9 bases; nucleotides outside the gene matches: 1.

The chain carries TRBV25-1 and TRBJ1-2; D is possibly TRBD1 (6 bases). In germline, CDR1 is MGHDK, CDR2 SYGVNS. V lost 4 bases, J lost 8 bases, and 11 bases lay in between. The CDR3 sequence is 12 residues long. The CDR3 DNA is TGTGCCAGCAGTGTGGGGGCAGGGGGCTACACCTTC. It translates to CASSVGAGGYTF.

The V gene is TRBV7-9, the J gene TRBJ2-3; 8 nucleotides match TRBD2. Germline assignment: CDR1 SEHNR and CDR2 FQNEAQ (reference sequence). This CDR3 contains 15 residues. V was pared by 2 bases and J by 6 bases, with 7 bases of the junction left unmatched. The CDR3 sequence: CASSLWGGGPDTQYF. CDR3 bases: TGTGCCAGCAGCTTATGGGGCGGGGGGCCGGATACGCAGTATTTT.

The chain joins TRBV5-1 to TRBJ2-2; D gene ambiguous. This CDR3 region has 14 residues. Trimming removed 1 base at V and 6 bases at J, with 10 bases between. Germline-derived CDR1 and CDR2 are SGHRS and YFSETQ. The CDR3 region is CASSLSTRAGELFF. Written as DNA, the CDR3 is TGCGCCAGCAGCTTGTCAACCCGCGCCGGGGAGCTGTTTTTT. Full variable domain (outside the CDR3, taken from reference TRBV5-1 and TRBJ2-2): KAGVTQTPRYLIKTRGQQVTLSCSPISGHRSVSWYQQTPGQGLQFLFEYFSETQRNKGNFPGRFSGRQFSNSRSEMNVSTLELGDSALYLCASSLSTRAGELFFGEGSRLTVL.

V usage is TRBV18 and J usage is TRBJ2-1, with TRBD2 matching 8 bases. Germline-derived CDR1 and CDR2 are KGHSH and LQKENI. The V and J ends lost 8 bases and 4 bases, in that order; junction bases with no gene match: 7. The CDR3 is 14 amino acids. CDR3 in DNA: TGTGCCAGCCAAATAGCGGGACTATACAATGAGCAGTTCTTC. It specifies CASQIAGLYNEQFF.

The rearrangement links TRBV29-1 to TRBJ2-1; TRBD2 agrees at 9 bases. The CDR3 totals 14 residues. The V segment lost 3 bases and the J segment 10 bases; nucleotides outside the gene matches: 10. Germline V gene sequence: CDR1 SQVTM, CDR2 ANQGSEA. CDR3 coding DNA: TGCAGCGTTGAGGCTTGGGTAGCGGGAGACGAGCAGTTCTTC. As protein: CSVEAWVAGDEQFF.

V usage is TRBV7-9 and J usage is TRBJ2-1, with D possibly matching TRBD1 (5 bases). There are 14 residues in the CDR3. Germline V CDR1 and CDR2: SEHNR, FQNEAQ (reference sequence). The V gene lost 6 bases and the J gene lost 10 bases, with 19 bases spanning the gap. CDR3 amino acids: CASRLSDPNREQFF. The CDR3 nucleotides read TGTGCCAGCAGGCTCTCTGACCCGAACAGGGAGCAGTTCTTC.

The chain combines TRBV12-3 or TRBV12-4 with TRBJ2-7; the D is unclear. Trimming took off 3 bases at V and 3 bases at J, with 9 bases between the two ends. This CDR3 contains 13 residues. The CDR3, as DNA: TGTGCCAGCAGTTTGGGCGCAGACTACGAGCAGTACTTC. Translated: CASSLGADYEQYF.

The chain carries TRBV9 and TRBJ2-6; D remains unclear. There are 16 residues in the CDR3. Germline V gene sequence: CDR1 SGDLS, CDR2 YYNGEE. Trimming shortened V by 4 bases and J by 3 bases, and 14 bases separated the two germline ends. Here the CDR3 DNA reads TGTGCCAGCAGCACCCACGCCCTCGGTGGGGCCAACGTCCTGACTTTC. Translating it yields CASSTHALGGANVLTF.

This clonotype appeared once. DNA for the CDR3: TGTGCCAGCAGTGACTCGATAGCGGGAGGACGTTATCAGTTCTTC. Protein product: CASSDSIAGGRYQFF. This chain links TRBV6-4 with TRBJ2-1, with 10 bases aligning to TRBD2. The J segment lost 13 bases and the V segment lost 0 bases, leaving 9 bases of the junction unmatched. The CDR3 spans 15 residues. The germline V gene has CDR1 MRHNA and CDR2 SNTAGT.

This clonotype has just one count. This chain connects TRBV18 to TRBJ2-7; the D gene is possibly TRBD1 (6 bases). CDR3 length equals 15 residues. The germline V gene encodes CDR1 KGHSH and CDR2 LQKENI. Between the trimmed V and J ends, which lost 4 bases and 2 bases, there was a span of 15 bases. CDR3 sequence: CASSRNRENAYEQYF. CDR3 bases: TGTGCCAGCTCACGCAACAGGGAAAACGCCTACGAGCAGTACTTC. The whole variable domain, remainder taken from reference TRBV18 and TRBJ2-7, is NAGVMQNPRHLVRRRGQEARLRCSPMKGHSHVYWYRQLPEEGLKFMVYLQKENIIDESGMPKERFSAEFPKEGPSILRIQQVVRGDSAAYFCASSRNRENAYEQYFGPGTRLTVT.

This clonotype showed up just once. In nucleotides, the CDR3 is TGTGCCAGCAGTGAAAGGTTGATCTCAATGGTCGATGAGCAGTTCTTC. This codes for CASSERLISMVDEQFF. The chain couples TRBV6-1 to TRBJ2-1; no reliable D call. V lost 2 bases and J 8 bases, leaving 19 bases between the germline ends. Germline CDR1 is MNHNS and CDR2 is SASEGT. CDR3 length: 16 amino acids.

This clonotype was detected only once. V gene TRBV29-1 combines with J gene TRBJ2-6, with no clear D. CDR3 length: 14 residues. V was clipped by 6 bases and J by 4 bases, with 13 bases between them. Germline V gives CDR1 SQVTM, CDR2 ANQGSEA. CDR3 nucleotides: TGCAGCGTGCTGTGGGCAGCCGGGGCCAACGTCCTGACTTTC. It is translated as CSVLWAAGANVLTF.

The CDR3 reads CASSPGQITEAFF. The CDR3 DNA reads as TGTGCCAGCTCACCCGGACAGATCACTGAAGCTTTCTTT. This chain links TRBV18 with TRBJ1-1; TRBD1 is a possible D gene (6 bases). CDR1 is KGHSH, CDR2 LQKENI, per germline. The CDR3 consists of 13 residues. V was clipped by 3 bases and J by 4 bases, with 9 bases between them.

This clonotype was picked up one time. The genes are TRBV23-1 and TRBJ2-7; D unclear. TRBV23-1 is marked as an open reading frame, function uncertain. The V and J ends lost 11 bases and 2 bases respectively, with 13 bases between them. CDR3 size: 12 residues. CDR3 loop: CAQPRAAYEQYF. CDR3 nucleotide sequence: TGCGCCCAACCCCGGGCGGCCTACGAGCAGTACTTC.

This chain joins TRBV9 and TRBJ2-7; D gene ambiguous. CDR1 is SGDLS, CDR2 YYNGEE, per germline. V was shortened by 3 bases and J by 4 bases, with 8 bases between the two germline ends. The CDR3 runs 12 residues. The CDR3 coding sequence is TGTGCCAGCAGCGCCGACCCGTACGAGCAGTACTTC. Its protein product is CASSADPYEQYF. The full variable domain, in which reference TRBV9 and TRBJ2-7 provide the parts outside the CDR3, is DSGVTQTPKHLITATGQRVTLRCSPRSGDLSVYWYQQSLDQGLQFLIQYYNGEERAKGNILERFSAQQFPDLHSELNLSSLELGDSALYFCASSADPYEQYFGPGTRLTVT.

The rearrangement joins TRBV7-6 to TRBJ2-1; possible D gene TRBD1, 5 bases. V dropped 0 bases and J dropped 9 bases, with 9 bases sitting between them. This CDR3 spans 13 amino acids. Germline V CDR1 and CDR2: SGHVS, FNYEAQ. The CDR3 coding sequence is TGTGCCAGCAGCTTAGCGCATGGGGCTGAGCAGTTCTTC. Its protein is CASSLAHGAEQFF.

The chain couples TRBV20-1 to TRBJ2-5, with 9 positions matching TRBD1. CDR1 DFQATT and CDR2 SNEGSKA come from the germline V gene (reference sequence). V lost 5 bases to trimming and J lost 2 bases; unmatched junction nucleotides: 6. The CDR3 consists of 14 residues. The CDR3 coding sequence is TGCAGTGCTTTCGGGACAGGGAGACAAGAGACCCAGTACTTC. Its protein is CSAFGTGRQETQYF.